These 17 T cell receptor beta chains share one sample of origin, sequenced in a study of blood T cell repertoires in COVID-19. Assay: immunoSEQ multiplex PCR; the TCRdb copy retains only in-frame clones and omits some. The sample lists about 200,000 clones; just under 90% were seen once. Sequencing was done on a sample of PBMCs or T cells enriched from blood (not recorded which). Source of these receptors: a woman in her twenties or thirties with acute COVID-19.

The V gene is TRBV27, the J gene TRBJ1-5; 9 nucleotides match TRBD1. In germline, CDR1 is MNHEY, CDR2 SMNVEV (reference sequence). There are 19 residues in the CDR3. Trimming cost V 1 base and J 0 bases; bases outside gene matches: 10. The DNA of the CDR3 is TGTGCCAGCAGTTTATTTTGGGGACAGGGAGGTCATAGCAATCAGCCCCAGCATTTT. The encoded protein is CASSLFWGQGGHSNQPQHF.

This clone was counted once. The chain recombines TRBV20-1 with TRBJ2-1, with D uncertain. This CDR3 contains 11 residues. Trimming pared 5 bases from V and 7 bases from J, leaving 9 bases between. CDR1 DFQATT and CDR2 SNEGSKA come from the germline V gene (reference sequence). The CDR3 coding sequence is TGCAGTGCTGCAGGTCGGAATGAGCAGTTCTTC. Its protein is CSAAGRNEQFF.

This clone was observed once. The chain is built from TRBV7-3 and TRBJ1-2; 7 bases match TRBD1. This CDR3 spans 11 amino acids. With 9 bases clipped from V and 4 bases from J, the junction kept 2 bases outside the gene matches. Germline V CDR1 and CDR2: SGHTA, FQGTGA. Here the CDR3 reads CARQGLYGYTF. The CDR3 DNA follows: TGTGCCAGACAGGGGCTCTATGGCTACACCTTC.

V gene TRBV18 combines with J gene TRBJ2-2; 8 bases align to TRBD1. Germline values: CDR1 KGHSH, CDR2 LQKENI. Unmatched junction bases numbered 3, after V lost 0 bases and J lost 6 bases. The CDR3 covers 15 residues. The CDR3 loop reads CASSPPHRGAGELFF. CDR3 nucleotides: TGTGCCAGCTCACCACCCCACAGGGGGGCCGGGGAGCTGTTTTTT.

The chain uses TRBV18 and TRBJ1-4, with D hard to call. The germline V gene encodes CDR1 KGHSH and CDR2 LQKENI. The CDR3 has 16 residues. The V gene lost 4 bases and the J gene lost 0 bases, with 12 bases spanning the gap. The CDR3 region is CASSRSRGATNEKLFF. The CDR3 region has the DNA TGTGCCAGCTCACGGTCTAGAGGCGCAACTAATGAAAAACTGTTTTTT.

This clone has only one observation. V and J are TRBV19 and TRBJ1-2, with D perhaps TRBD1 (5 bases). The CDR3 has 13 amino acids. Per the germline V gene, CDR1 is LNHDA and CDR2 is SQIVND (reference sequence). Trimming removed 7 bases at V and 3 bases at J, with 12 bases between. The CDR3 nucleotides read TGTGCCAGTACAGGCAGGGCCGACTATGGCTACACCTTC. This encodes CASTGRADYGYTF. Full variable domain (outside the CDR3, taken from reference TRBV19 and TRBJ1-2): DGGITQSPKYLFRKEGQNVTLSCEQNLNHDAMYWYRQDPGQGLRLIYYSQIVNDFQKGDIAEGYSVSREKKESFPLTVTSAQKNPTAFYLCASTGRADYGYTFGSGTRLTVV.

This rearrangement joins TRBV15 to TRBJ2-7, with a possible D match to TRBD2 (5 bases). The CDR3 has 16 amino acids. Looked up from germline, CDR1 is LNHNV and CDR2 is YYDKDF (reference sequence). V lost 0 bases, J lost 0 bases, and 12 bases lay in between. The CDR3 region has the DNA TGTGCCACCAGCAGAGATCTCTTGAGCGGCTCCTACGAGCAGTACTTC. Protein sequence: CATSRDLLSGSYEQYF.

The chain carries TRBV18 and TRBJ1-6, with D unresolved. Trimming took 3 bases from V and 1 from J, leaving 25 bases between them. The CDR3 extends over 21 amino acids. Germline values: CDR1 KGHSH, CDR2 LQKENI. The CDR3 protein is CASSPGQVRIQRISYNSPLHF. In nucleotides, the CDR3 is TGTGCCAGCTCACCCGGCCAGGTTCGGATCCAAAGAATTTCCTATAATTCACCCCTCCACTTT.

The chain has TRBV16 and TRBJ2-3; D possibly corresponds to TRBD2 (5 bases). V dropped 0 bases and J dropped 1 base, with 8 bases sitting between them. CDR1 and CDR2 (germline): KGHSY, FQNENV. The CDR3 consists of 15 residues. The CDR3 reads CASSQSGGGTDTQYF. DNA of the CDR3: TGTGCCAGCAGCCAATCAGGAGGCGGCACAGATACGCAGTATTTT.

The CDR3 is CASSPPIVWANGYTF. DNA of the CDR3: TGTGCCAGCTCACCACCTATAGTATGGGCCAATGGCTACACCTTC. This chain uses TRBV18 with TRBJ1-2; D ambiguous. The CDR3 has 15 residues. The V end was cut by 0 bases, the J end by 6 bases, with 14 bases between. Looked up from germline, CDR1 is KGHSH and CDR2 is LQKENI.

The rearrangement uses TRBV18 and TRBJ1-3; D is unclear. V gave up 3 bases and J gave up 0 bases, with 15 bases separating them. The CDR3 spans 17 residues. Germline V CDR1 and CDR2: KGHSH, LQKENI. CDR3 in amino acids: CASSPRREEYSGNTIYF. CDR3 coding DNA: TGTGCCAGCTCACCCCGTAGAGAAGAGTACTCTGGAAACACCATATATTTT.

The table lists this clone with a count of one. The chain is built from TRBV2 and TRBJ1-6; 7 bases fit TRBD1. Germline loops: CDR1 SNHLY, CDR2 FYNNEI. V lost 6 bases and J lost 0; bases outside the gene matches: 8. The CDR3 covers 17 residues. CDR3 region: CASSGQGVSSYNSPLHF. In DNA form, the CDR3 reads TGTGCCAGCAGCGGCCAGGGGGTGAGCTCCTATAATTCACCCCTCCACTTT.

The chain couples TRBV10-3 to TRBJ2-3; possibly TRBD2 for D (6 bases). CDR1 ENHRY and CDR2 SYGVKD come from the germline V gene. The V gene lost 7 bases and the J gene lost 2 bases, with 10 bases spanning the gap. CDR3 size: 13 residues. CDR3 sequence reads: CAITRTITDTQYF. CDR3 bases: TGTGCCATCACCCGGACTATCACAGATACGCAGTATTTT.

The chain couples TRBV9 to TRBJ2-5, with D perhaps TRBD1 (6 bases). The CDR3 is 13 amino acids. With 7 bases removed from V and 2 bases from J, the gap between germline ends came to 12 bases. In germline, CDR1 is SGDLS, CDR2 YYNGEE. The DNA for the CDR3 is TGTGCCAGCGGAGGACAGCCACAAGAGACCCAGTACTTC. As protein: CASGGQPQETQYF.

The rearrangement joins TRBV5-1 to TRBJ2-5, with D perhaps TRBD1 (5 bases). Germline assignment: CDR1 SGHRS and CDR2 YFSETQ. This CDR3 is 15 amino acids long. V lost 1 base, J lost 3 bases, and 13 bases lay in between. In nucleotides, the CDR3 is TGCGCCAGCAGCTTGCGCCAGGGAAAAGAAGAGACCCAGTACTTC. It is translated as CASSLRQGKEETQYF.

V and J are TRBV30 and TRBJ1-6; D is perhaps TRBD1 (6 bases). Trimming took off 0 bases at V and 0 bases at J, with 18 bases between the two ends. The germline V gene has CDR1 GTSNPN and CDR2 SVGIG (reference sequence). This CDR3 is 19 amino acids long. CDR3: CAWSVLRQGLISYNSPLHF. The CDR3 DNA reads TGTGCCTGGAGTGTACTGAGGCAGGGGCTGATCTCCTATAATTCACCCCTCCACTTT.

The chain links TRBV7-3 to TRBJ2-1, with D perhaps TRBD2 (6 bases). Germline CDR1 SGHTA, CDR2 FQGTGA. With 0 bases removed from V and 12 bases from J, the gap between germline ends came to 15 bases. The CDR3 is 14 residues long. The CDR3 coding sequence is TGTGCCAGCAGCTTAACGTCGGGGGATCGTGGGCAGTTCTTC. Its protein product is CASSLTSGDRGQFF. The entire variable domain, with the rest obtained from reference TRBV7-3 and TRBJ2-1, is as follows: GAGVSQTPSNKVTEKGKYVELRCDPISGHTALYWYRQSLGQGPEFLIYFQGTGAADDSGLPNDRFFAVRPEGSVSTLKIQRTERGDSAVYLCASSLTSGDRGQFFGPGTRLTVL.